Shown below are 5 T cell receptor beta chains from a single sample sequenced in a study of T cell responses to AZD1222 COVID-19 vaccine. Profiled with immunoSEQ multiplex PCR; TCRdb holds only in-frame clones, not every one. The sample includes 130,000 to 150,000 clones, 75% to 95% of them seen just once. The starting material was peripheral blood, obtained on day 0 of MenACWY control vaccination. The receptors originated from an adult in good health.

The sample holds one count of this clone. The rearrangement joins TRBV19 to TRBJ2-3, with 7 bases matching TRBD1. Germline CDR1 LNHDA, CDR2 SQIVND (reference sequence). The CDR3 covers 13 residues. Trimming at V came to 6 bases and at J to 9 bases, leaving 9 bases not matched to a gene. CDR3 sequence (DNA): TGTGCCAGTAGCAGACAGGGCCCGGGGACGCAGTATTTT. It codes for CASSRQGPGTQYF.

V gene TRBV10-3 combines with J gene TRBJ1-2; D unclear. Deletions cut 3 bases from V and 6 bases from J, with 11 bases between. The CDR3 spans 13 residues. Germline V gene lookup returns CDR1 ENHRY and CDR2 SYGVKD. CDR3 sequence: CAISDGRVNGYTF. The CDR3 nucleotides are TGTGCCATCAGTGATGGGAGGGTGAATGGCTACACCTTC.

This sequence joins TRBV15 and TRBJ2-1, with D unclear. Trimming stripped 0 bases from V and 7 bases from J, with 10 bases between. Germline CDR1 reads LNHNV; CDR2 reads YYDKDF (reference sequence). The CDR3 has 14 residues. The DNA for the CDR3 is TGTGCCACCAGCAGAGATCGGATTGGGAATGAGCAGTTCTTC. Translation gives CATSRDRIGNEQFF.

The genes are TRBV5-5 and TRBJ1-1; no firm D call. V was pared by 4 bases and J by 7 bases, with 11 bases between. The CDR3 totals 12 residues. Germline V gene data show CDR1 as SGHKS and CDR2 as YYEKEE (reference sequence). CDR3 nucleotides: TGTGCCAGCAGCGGAACGAAGGGTGAAGCTTTCTTT. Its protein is CASSGTKGEAFF.

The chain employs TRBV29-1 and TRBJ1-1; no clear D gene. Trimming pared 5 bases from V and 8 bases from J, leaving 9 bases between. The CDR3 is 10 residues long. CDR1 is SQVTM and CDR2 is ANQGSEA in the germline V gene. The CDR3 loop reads CSVMGLEAFF. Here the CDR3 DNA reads TGCAGCGTTATGGGTTTAGAAGCTTTCTTT.